This paragraph reports one T cell receptor (beta chain). Antigen: not known. Each replicate PCR on the sorted subsets used about 0.2 ug DNA (roughly 27,000 T cell genomes). The protocol was immunoSEQ multiplex PCR, while the TCRdb copy is restricted to in-frame clones and leaves out a portion. The sample lists roughly 2 million clones; about 95% were seen once. This record belongs to a study of shared clonotypes between healthy human individuals. In the study overall: A donor's plate count was three for CD4 naive and three for CD4 memory; CD8 naive had two and CD8 memory one. Study results and caveats: Among donors, clonotype sharing was expected to be affected by sequencing depth.

Naive CD8 cells comprised CD45RO-negative, CCR7-positively selected cells, excluding terminally differentiated effector memory CD45RA+ cells. Germline CDR1 is SGDLS and CDR2 is YYNGEE. The V end lost 0 bases, the J end lost 1 base, and 13 bases lay between the germline ends. The CDR3 has 16 amino acids. This receptor was taken from a man aged 18 to 29 in good health. The chain carries TRBV9 and TRBJ2-5; TRBD1 is a possible D gene (5 bases). The specimen was naive CD8+ T cells sorted from blood. The CDR3 nucleotides are TGTGCCAGCAGCGTAGAAGACGCAGGGCCCCAAGAGACCCAGTACTTC. It translates to CASSVEDAGPQETQYF. Drawing the rest from reference TRBV9 and TRBJ2-5, the complete variable domain is DSGVTQTPKHLITATGQRVTLRCSPRSGDLSVYWYQQSLDQGLQFLIQYYNGEERAKGNILERFSAQQFPDLHSELNLSSLELGDSALYFCASSVEDAGPQETQYFGPGTRLLVL.